The present T cell receptor (beta chain) was sequenced within a study of blood T cell repertoires in COVID-19. Study-wide context: Acute-phase and convalescent COVID-19 samples originated in the United States, Italy and Spain. T cells, B-cell-depleted T cells, or PBMCs provided the cDNA or gDNA that served as material.

With 3 bases clipped from V and 1 base from J, the junction kept 6 bases outside the gene matches. The CDR3 covers 16 residues. CDR1 is LGHNA, CDR2 YNFKEQ, per germline. In its sample, this clone is medium-sized. Original data processing: Amplification with reference gene primers provided the estimates of nucleated cell counts. Only in-frame clones appear in the TCRdb table, and some are missing; sequencing was by immunoSEQ multiplex PCR. Clone size and the V and J calls come from that table; the DNA yielded D and trimming. The sample shows about 13,000 clones, about 76% of them seen only once. The sample consisted of peripheral blood. The sequence was obtained from a woman older than 75 with acute or convalescent COVID-19. This chain connects TRBV4-2 to TRBJ2-5; 9 positions agree with TRBD1. The DNA for the CDR3 is TGTGCCAGCAGCCACCGGACAGGGGCTCGCCAAGAGACCCAGTACTTC. It is translated as CASSHRTGARQETQYF.